The 6 T cell receptor beta chains presented below share a single source sample, sequenced in a study of Ad26.COV2.S vaccination and SARS-CoV-2 variants. Profiling relied on immunoSEQ multiplex PCR, and the TCRdb table lists in-frame clones only, not all of them. Among hundreds of thousands of clones, approximately 86% were seen once, and the ten largest hold around 11%. Sample treatment: some 19 received Ad26.COV2.S at low or high dose, single or two shots; about 5 received placebo; per-sample allocation not given. Day 63 after the first injection of vaccine or placebo was the sampling time. This sample comprised peripheral blood, obtained in a trial of Ad26.COV2.S vaccine versus placebo. The receptors stem from a person aged 18-60 years who received the Ad26.COV2.S COVID-19 vaccine or a placebo.

The V and J genes are TRBV7-2 and TRBJ2-1, with 12 nucleotides matching TRBD2. The ends lost 6 bases at V and 6 bases at J; junction bases unmatched: 9. Germline V gene data show CDR1 as SGHTA and CDR2 as FQGNSA. The CDR3 is 16 residues long. DNA for the CDR3: TGTGCCAGCAGATCCGCCCTAGCGGGAGGGCCCAATGAGCAGTTCTTC. Encoded protein: CASRSALAGGPNEQFF.

CDR3 protein: CASSLGTSGRWNEQFF. The CDR3 DNA reads TGTGCCAGCAGCTTGGGGACTAGCGGGAGGTGGAATGAGCAGTTCTTC. This sequence joins TRBV11-2 and TRBJ2-1, with 15 nucleotides matching TRBD2. CDR3 size: 16 residues. The ends lost 3 bases at V and 7 bases at J; junction bases unmatched: 4. The germline V gene encodes CDR1 SGHAT and CDR2 FQNNGV.

The gene calls are TRBV2 and TRBJ1-4; 9 bases line up with TRBD1. The CDR3 is made up of 13 amino acids. Germline values: CDR1 SNHLY, CDR2 FYNNEI. The V and J ends lost 7 bases and 6 bases, in that order; junction bases with no gene match: 3. Here the CDR3 reads CASKRDRDEKLFF. CDR3 DNA: TGTGCCAGCAAACGGGACAGGGATGAAAAACTGTTTTTT.

The chain carries TRBV5-1 and TRBJ2-2, with TRBD1 matching over 7 bases. J gave up 0 bases and V 0 bases, and 2 bases lay outside the gene matches. The germline V gene has CDR1 SGHRS and CDR2 YFSETQ. There are 16 residues in the CDR3. CDR3 nucleotide sequence: TGCGCCAGCAGCTTGGCCGGACAGGCGAACACCGGGGAGCTGTTTTTT. It codes for CASSLAGQANTGELFF.

The chain carries TRBV28 and TRBJ1-3; 7 nucleotides align to TRBD1. There are 13 residues in the CDR3. After removal of 9 bases from V and 4 bases from J, the junction contained 6 bases not matched to a gene. CDR1 and CDR2 (germline): MDHEN, SYDVKM. CDR3 region: CASNRGGGNTIYF. In DNA form, the CDR3 reads TGTGCCAGTAACAGGGGAGGAGGAAACACCATATATTTT.

This chain joins TRBV7-8 and TRBJ2-3; the D is unclear. The CDR3 covers 14 residues. Germline V CDR1 and CDR2: SGHVS, FQNEAQ. V was pared by 1 base and J by 5 bases, with 10 bases between. The CDR3 spells CASSLGIQQDTQYF. The DNA of the CDR3 is TGTGCCAGCAGCTTAGGCATCCAACAAGATACGCAGTATTTT. Full variable domain (outside the CDR3, taken from reference TRBV7-8 and TRBJ2-3): GAGVSQSPRYKVAKRGQDVALRCDPISGHVSLFWYQQALGQGPEFLTYFQNEAQLDKSGLPSDRFFAERPEGSVSTLKIQRTQQEDSAVYLCASSLGIQQDTQYFGPGTRLTVL.